Below, 30 T cell receptor beta chains from the same sample are listed, as sequenced in a study of T-cell memory formation after mild COVID-19. TCRdb reprocessed the 5' RACE reads with MiXCR, giving one entry per CDR3 protein. The table lists 200,000 to 250,000 distinct CDR3 sequences, about 10% of them singletons, with roughly 3% in the top ten. The sequenced sample consisted of PBMCs or a T cell subset sorted from them (not recorded which). Receptor source: a man in his late teens or twenties who had mild COVID-19 (a few samples of this study predate the infection). Cell type and time point are not known.

This clonotype came up many times. The genes are TRBV7-2 and TRBJ2-1; 11 nucleotides agree with TRBD2. V lost 1 base to trimming and J lost 5 bases; unmatched junction nucleotides: 1. The CDR3 spans 15 residues. Looked up from germline, CDR1 is SGHTA and CDR2 is FQGNSA. CDR3 region: CASSLVAGGNNEQFF. The DNA for the CDR3 is TGTGCCAGCAGCTTAGTAGCGGGGGGGAACAATGAGCAGTTCTTC.

This chain connects TRBV11-2 to TRBJ2-7, with D tentatively TRBD2 (6 bases). With 2 bases removed from V and 0 bases from J, the gap between germline ends came to 8 bases. The CDR3 spans 14 residues. Per germline, CDR1 SGHAT and CDR2 FQNNGV. The CDR3 spells CASSLSGGSYEQYF. The CDR3 DNA is TGTGCCAGCAGCTTATCCGGGGGCTCCTACGAGCAGTACTTC.

V gene TRBV6-2 or TRBV6-3 combines with J gene TRBJ2-3; D tentatively reads TRBD1 or TRBD2 (5 bases each). Trimming shortened V by 4 bases and J by 0 bases, and 14 bases separated the two germline ends. The CDR3 runs 16 residues. Germline V CDR1 and CDR2: MNHEY, SVGEGT. The CDR3 sequence is CASSSGRRPSTDTQYF. CDR3 sequence (DNA): TGTGCCAGCAGTTCGGGACGGCGACCTAGCACAGATACGCAGTATTTT.

The chain joins TRBV20-1 to TRBJ2-1, with 9 bases fitting TRBD2. The CDR3 is 13 residues long. The junction had 12 bases not matched to a gene; V was cut back by 6 bases and J by 12 bases. The germline V gene encodes CDR1 DFQATT and CDR2 SNEGSKA (reference sequence). CDR3 DNA sequence: TGCAGTGCAAAAGCGGGGGGCTATTCCCCGCAGTTCTTC. It codes for CSAKAGGYSPQFF.

This clonotype occurred many times. V gene TRBV2 combines with J gene TRBJ2-7; 10 bases align to TRBD2. The ends lost 6 bases at V and 3 bases at J; junction bases unmatched: 5. The V gene's germline CDR1 is SNHLY and CDR2 FYNNEI. The CDR3 is 14 amino acids. The CDR3 DNA sequence: TGTGCCAGCAGGGCTTCTAGCGGGGGCTACGAGCAGTACTTC. This gives the protein CASRASSGGYEQYF.

This clonotype appeared many times. The chain recombines TRBV20-1 with TRBJ2-5; no definite D call. This CDR3 spans 13 amino acids. CDR1 and CDR2 (germline): DFQATT, SNEGSKA (reference sequence). The V end was cut by 3 bases, the J end by 2 bases, with 10 bases between. The CDR3 nucleotides read TGCAGTGCTAGGGGTGGGGTACAAGAGACCCAGTACTTC. It codes for CSARGGVQETQYF.

This clonotype has ten or more counts. The V gene is TRBV18, the J gene TRBJ1-1; a possible D gene is TRBD1 (6 bases). CDR1 is KGHSH and CDR2 is LQKENI in the germline V gene. V lost 3 bases and J 1 base, leaving 6 bases between the germline ends. The CDR3 runs 13 residues. The CDR3 DNA sequence: TGTGCCAGCTCACCGGGACAGAACACTGAAGCTTTCTTT. Protein sequence: CASSPGQNTEAFF.

In this sample, this clonotype turned up many times. The chain links TRBV7-9 to TRBJ1-2; tentatively, D is TRBD1 (5 bases). V gave up 6 bases and J gave up 5 bases, with 10 bases separating them. Germline lookup yields CDR1 SEHNR and CDR2 FQNEAQ (reference sequence). The CDR3 extends over 12 amino acids. The CDR3 loop reads CASSLRGYGYTF. The CDR3 nucleotides are TGTGCCAGCAGTCTAAGGGGATATGGCTACACCTTC. Full variable domain (remainder filled in from reference TRBV7-9 and TRBJ1-2): DTGVSQNPRHKITKRGQNVTFRCDPISEHNRLYWYRQTLGQGPEFLTYFQNEAQLEKSRLLSDRFSAERPKGSFSTLEIQRTEQGDSAMYLCASSLRGYGYTFGSGTRLTVV.

The sample holds a few counts of this clonotype. J is TRBJ2-7 and V is TRBV4-2; 8 bases fit TRBD2. V was clipped by 1 base and J by 2 bases; unmatched bases: 7. The CDR3 has 16 amino acids. The germline V gene encodes CDR1 LGHNA and CDR2 YNFKEQ. The CDR3, as DNA: TGTGCCAGCAGCCAAGTGAGTAGCGGGGCCGCCTACGAGCAGTACTTC. Protein sequence: CASSQVSSGAAYEQYF.

This clonotype was detected only a few times. This sequence joins TRBV24-1 and TRBJ2-1; tentatively, D is TRBD1 (6 bases). The germline CDR1 and CDR2 sequences are KGHDR and SFDVKD. This CDR3 has 16 residues. Trimming took off 5 bases at V and 0 bases at J, with 13 bases between the two ends. Here the CDR3 reads CATSGGQISSYNEQFF. As DNA, the CDR3 is TGTGCCACCAGTGGCGGACAGATAAGCTCCTACAATGAGCAGTTCTTC.

The gene calls are TRBV20-1 and TRBJ2-3; D gene ambiguous. The V and J ends lost 0 bases and 1 base respectively, with 17 bases between them. There are 17 residues in the CDR3. In germline, CDR1 is DFQATT, CDR2 SNEGSKA (reference sequence). The CDR3 reads CSARDLFLGMGTDTQYF. CDR3 DNA: TGCAGTGCTAGAGACCTTTTCCTAGGTATGGGCACAGATACGCAGTATTTT.

This clonotype has more than one count but fewer than ten. This chain uses TRBV7-3 with TRBJ2-5, with 7 bases matching TRBD2. Germline trimming cut 5 bases from V and 4 bases from J; bases unmatched to any gene: 7. Germline CDR1 reads SGHTA; CDR2 reads FQGTGA. This CDR3 comprises 14 residues. CDR3 bases: TGTGCCAGCAGCCCGAACAGCGGGGTAGAGACCCAGTACTTC. It codes for CASSPNSGVETQYF.

This clonotype was recorded many times. The chain combines TRBV27 with TRBJ2-5; D not certain. The CDR3 is 14 residues long. V lost 6 bases, J lost 9 bases, and 20 bases lay in between. The germline gives CDR1 MNHEY, CDR2 SMNVEV (reference sequence). For the CDR3, the DNA is TGTGCCAGCAGGCCCACTGTGGCGGAGCAATCCCAGTACTTC. It codes for CASRPTVAEQSQYF.

This clonotype was seen a handful of times. V gene TRBV9 combines with J gene TRBJ2-7; possibly TRBD1 for D (6 bases). The germline V gene encodes CDR1 SGDLS and CDR2 YYNGEE. V gave up 0 bases and J gave up 4 bases, with 20 bases separating them. This CDR3 has 17 residues. The CDR3 region is CASSVGTGPYIHYEQYF. The CDR3 DNA reads as TGTGCCAGCAGCGTAGGAACAGGGCCCTATATCCATTACGAGCAGTACTTC.

This clonotype appeared a few times. The chain recombines TRBV5-1 with TRBJ2-3; D gene ambiguous. Germline V CDR1 and CDR2: SGHRS, YFSETQ. CDR3 length: 15 residues. V was clipped by 0 bases and J by 0 bases, with 8 bases between them. The CDR3 DNA sequence: TGCGCCAGCAGCTTGGCGCCCAGAAGCACAGATACGCAGTATTTT. Amino acids: CASSLAPRSTDTQYF.

The table lists this clonotype with a few counts. The J gene is TRBJ2-1, the V gene TRBV20-1, with 11 bases matching TRBD2. The CDR3 runs to 15 residues. Germline V gene data show CDR1 as DFQATT and CDR2 as SNEGSKA (reference sequence). V gave up 0 bases and J gave up 5 bases; unmatched junction bases: 3. CDR3 DNA sequence: TGCAGTGCTAGAGATAGCGGGGGGGCAGACAATGAGCAGTTCTTC. Residues: CSARDSGGADNEQFF.

This clonotype appeared a few times. V is TRBV4-3 and J is TRBJ2-3; TRBD2 might be the D (6 bases). V lost 1 base and J lost 2, with 10 bases in between. This CDR3 has 15 residues. Germline CDR1 and CDR2: LGHNA and YSLEER. CDR3 protein: CASSQGSSVTDTQYF. DNA for the CDR3: TGCGCCAGCAGCCAAGGGTCTAGCGTCACAGATACGCAGTATTTT.

This clonotype was recorded a few times. The chain couples TRBV5-1 to TRBJ2-5; 7 nucleotides agree with TRBD1. This CDR3 is built from 15 residues. CDR1 is SGHRS and CDR2 is YFSETQ in the germline V gene. Trimming took 0 bases from V and 3 from J; bases not matched to a gene: 5. The CDR3 nucleotides are TGCGCCAGCAGCTTGGAAGGGGGCCGGGAAGAGACCCAGTACTTC. It yields the protein CASSLEGGREETQYF.

The genes are TRBV15 and TRBJ2-5, with 11 bases matching TRBD1. The V gene's germline CDR1 is LNHNV and CDR2 YYDKDF (reference sequence). The V segment lost 4 bases and the J segment 4 bases; nucleotides outside the gene matches: 8. This CDR3 has 16 amino acids. In nucleotides, the CDR3 is TGTGCCACCAGCAAGACGGTGGGACAGGGGGGAGAGACCCAGTACTTC. Its translation: CATSKTVGQGGETQYF. Using reference TRBV15 and TRBJ2-5 for the parts outside the CDR3, the full variable domain is DAMVIQNPRYQVTQFGKPVTLSCSQTLNHNVMYWYQQKSSQAPKLLFHYYDKDFNNEADTPDNFQSRRPNTSFCFLDIRSPGLGDTAMYLCATSKTVGQGGETQYFGPGTRLLVL.

This clonotype was recorded a few times. The J gene is TRBJ2-3, the V gene TRBV7-3, with D perhaps TRBD2 (6 bases). The V end lost 5 bases, the J end lost 0 bases, and 9 bases lay between the germline ends. Germline V gene data show CDR1 as SGHTA and CDR2 as FQGTGA. The CDR3 has 14 amino acids. CDR3 sequence (DNA): TGTGCCAGCAGCGGAGGGGACAGCACAGATACGCAGTATTTT. It translates to CASSGGDSTDTQYF. Complete variable domain (other parts from reference TRBV7-3 and TRBJ2-3): GAGVSQTPSNKVTEKGKYVELRCDPISGHTALYWYRQSLGQGPEFLIYFQGTGAADDSGLPNDRFFAVRPEGSVSTLKIQRTERGDSAVYLCASSGGDSTDTQYFGPGTRLTVL.

This clonotype has just a few counts. The rearrangement links TRBV20-1 to TRBJ2-1, with 9 bases fitting TRBD2. Germline V gives CDR1 DFQATT, CDR2 SNEGSKA (reference sequence). V was pared by 5 bases and J by 2 bases, with 4 bases of the junction left unmatched. This CDR3 contains 14 residues. The CDR3 protein is CSAGSGGPYNEQFF. CDR3 nucleotide sequence: TGCAGTGCTGGAAGCGGGGGGCCCTACAATGAGCAGTTCTTC.

The CDR3 sequence is CASSQDPGYGYTF. In nucleotides, the CDR3 is TGCGCCAGCAGTCAAGACCCAGGGTACGGCTACACCTTC. The chain recombines TRBV5-1 with TRBJ1-2; possible D gene TRBD1, 5 bases. The CDR3 contains 13 residues. From germline, CDR1 is SGHRS and CDR2 YFSETQ. Trimming shortened V by 5 bases and J by 8 bases, and 16 bases separated the two germline ends.

On this clonotype: A much larger clone lies one base from this, so it may be a read error. The V gene is TRBV19, the J gene TRBJ2-7; the D gene is possibly TRBD1 (6 bases). Germline loops: CDR1 LNHDA, CDR2 SQIVND (reference sequence). This CDR3 contains 14 residues. V was pared by 4 bases and J by 3 bases, with 13 bases between. The CDR3 DNA reads as TGTGCCAGTAGTAAGGGGGTGGCGTTCTACGAGCAGTACTTC. It is translated as CASSKGVAFYEQYF.

The rearrangement uses TRBV5-1 and TRBJ2-5; D remains unclear. The CDR3 runs 13 residues. Between the trimmed V and J ends, which lost 0 bases and 4 bases, there was a span of 7 bases. Germline values: CDR1 SGHRS, CDR2 YFSETQ. The CDR3 loop reads CASSLARRETQYF. In nucleotides, the CDR3 is TGCGCCAGCAGCTTGGCCCGTAGAGAGACCCAGTACTTC.

This clonotype was observed a few times. The J gene is TRBJ2-6, the V gene TRBV25-1; 11 bases fit TRBD1. Germline V gene data show CDR1 as MGHDK and CDR2 as SYGVNS. Trimming cost V 5 bases and J 1 base; bases outside gene matches: 4. This CDR3 spans 17 amino acids. The CDR3, as DNA: TGTGCCAGCAGTAAGGGGACAGGGGGATCTGGGGCCAACGTCCTGACTTTC. Translating gives CASSKGTGGSGANVLTF.

This clonotype was picked up a small number of times. The chain uses TRBV19 and TRBJ2-5, with 8 bases that match TRBD2. CDR3 length: 15 amino acids. The trim removed 4 bases at V and 2 bases at J, leaving 6 bases unmatched. Germline CDR1 reads LNHDA; CDR2 reads SQIVND (reference sequence). The CDR3, as DNA: TGTGCCAGTAGTAATCTAGCGGGTGTACAAGAGACCCAGTACTTC. Its translation is CASSNLAGVQETQYF.

This clonotype has just a few counts. The J gene is TRBJ1-2, the V gene TRBV7-9; 7 nucleotides agree with TRBD1. V was clipped by 5 bases and J by 6 bases; unmatched bases: 12. Looked up from germline, CDR1 is SEHNR and CDR2 is FQNEAQ (reference sequence). CDR3 length: 15 amino acids. This CDR3 reads CASSAGQESKNGYTF. CDR3 sequence (DNA): TGTGCCAGCAGCGCCGGACAGGAAAGTAAAAATGGCTACACCTTC.

This chain joins TRBV5-6 and TRBJ2-4; 8 bases are a match to TRBD2. Per germline, CDR1 SGHDT and CDR2 YYEEEE. The CDR3 covers 14 residues. V lost 4 bases, J lost 8 bases, and 8 bases stayed unmatched. The CDR3 region has the DNA TGTGCCAGCAGCAGGCCGGGACTAGAGGACATTCAGTACTTC. It encodes CASSRPGLEDIQYF.

Here the CDR3 DNA reads TGTGCCAGCACCTTTTTGGGGGTTAACTATGGCTACACCTTC. Protein sequence: CASTFLGVNYGYTF. The chain combines TRBV7-9 with TRBJ1-2, with a tentative D call TRBD1 (5 bases). From germline, CDR1 is SEHNR and CDR2 FQNEAQ (reference sequence). This CDR3 spans 14 amino acids. V lost 7 bases and J 1 base, leaving 13 bases between the germline ends.

This sequence joins TRBV7-9 and TRBJ1-1, with D unresolved. V lost 5 bases to trimming and J lost 1 base, with 14 bases between them. Germline CDR1 is SEHNR and CDR2 is FQNEAQ (reference sequence). This CDR3 comprises 15 residues. CDR3 amino acids: CASSNDRLRNTEAFF. The CDR3 DNA reads TGTGCCAGCAGCAACGACCGGCTTAGGAACACTGAAGCTTTCTTT.